This T cell receptor beta chain was documented in a study of identical twins. Notes on the study in general: Out-of-frame alpha sequences common to twins were enriched for low generation probability. The conclusions drew on cross-sectional statistical analysis instead of tracking the same donors. While abundant cord blood beta clonotypes carried fewer insertions, memory repertoires showed no such pattern.

V shed 7 bases and J shed 3 bases, with 6 bases lying between them. Germline-derived CDR1 and CDR2 are WSHSY and SAAADI. This CDR3 has 12 residues. TCRdb passed the 5' RACE reads through MiXCR, listing each CDR3 protein once. The sample yields fewer than 250,000 distinct CDR3 sequences, 6% to 8% seen once. Note on this clonotype: Antigen: not known.

These data were also reused for a study on yellow fever vaccine responses in identical twins.

The rearrangement links TRBV10-2 to TRBJ2-2; D uncertain. This clonotype originated in a woman aged 18 to 35 in good health. Sequencing was done on a sample of CD8+ T cells sorted from blood. CDR3 sequence (DNA): TGCGCCAGCAATAGTTACACCGGGGAGCTGTTTTTT. Residues: CASNSYTGELFF.